The 32 T cell receptor beta chains reported below all come from one sample, sequenced in a study of monozygotic twins with inflammatory bowel disease. TCRdb re-called the 5' RACE reads and shows each CDR3 protein once, DNA omitted. This table lists a few hundred thousand distinct CDR3 sequences. Sequenced: blood. The receptors shown here come from a human donor with ulcerative colitis or Crohn's disease, or a healthy co-twin of an affected twin (not recorded which).

This chain uses TRBV7-9 with TRBJ1-5; TCRdb gives TRBD1 as the D gene, but with no DNA this cannot be confirmed. Germline lookup yields CDR1 SEHNR and CDR2 FQNEAQ (reference sequence). The CDR3 spans 15 residues. The CDR3 region is CASSLGAGGRQPQHF.

V gene TRBV2 combines with J gene TRBJ1-5. There are 14 residues in the CDR3. Germline CDR1 is SNHLY and CDR2 is FYNNEI. The CDR3 loop is CASIDAWGNQPQHF.

The rearrangement uses TRBV27 and TRBJ2-3; TCRdb calls TRBD1, which cannot be checked without DNA. CDR1 and CDR2 (germline): MNHEY, SMNVEV (reference sequence). This CDR3 comprises 18 residues. The CDR3 is CATRKPTIDSIYTDTQYF.

The CDR3: CASSLAGTAEGTDTQYF. The V call is TRBV5-8, the J call TRBJ2-3; no DNA is available, so the TRBD1 call from TCRdb remains unchecked. The germline CDR1 and CDR2 sequences are SGHTS and YDEGEE. The length of the CDR3 is 17 residues.

V and J are TRBV12-3 or TRBV12-4 and TRBJ1-2; the TCRdb call, TRBD1, lacks DNA for checking. The length of the CDR3 is 15 residues. This CDR3 reads CASSPGWGVGYGYTF.

This chain connects TRBV9 to TRBJ2-4; TCRdb's D gene call, TRBD1, goes unchecked for lack of DNA. The CDR3 covers 18 residues. Per the germline V gene, CDR1 is SGDLS and CDR2 is YYNGEE. The CDR3 sequence: CASSVGGGTRDGGNIQYF.

V and J are TRBV7-2 and TRBJ2-5. The CDR3 consists of 15 residues. Germline-derived CDR1 and CDR2 are SGHTA and FQGNSA. CDR3 region: CASSLLDNHQETQYF.

The gene calls are TRBV7-8 and TRBJ2-1; absent DNA, TCRdb's TRBD1 call cannot be checked. The length of the CDR3 is 15 residues. Germline V gene lookup returns CDR1 SGHVS and CDR2 FQNEAQ. CDR3 loop: CASSNSGGRDNEQFF.

The rearrangement uses TRBV4-3 and TRBJ1-5. Germline CDR1 LGHNA, CDR2 YSLEER. The CDR3 consists of 11 residues. The CDR3 sequence: CASSPDQPQHF.

The genes are TRBV9 and TRBJ2-7; the D call from TCRdb, TRBD1, cannot be confirmed without DNA. The V gene's germline CDR1 is SGDLS and CDR2 YYNGEE. This CDR3 has 14 residues. The CDR3 sequence is CANSVAGRGYEQYF.

The rearrangement links TRBV29-1 to TRBJ2-4. The CDR3 runs to 12 residues. Germline loops: CDR1 SQVTM, CDR2 ANQGSEA. The CDR3 loop is CSVVVARNIQYF.

The gene calls are TRBV7-2 and TRBJ2-5; no DNA is available, so the TRBD1 call from TCRdb remains unchecked. This CDR3 is built from 14 residues. Germline loops: CDR1 SGHTA, CDR2 FQGNSA. CDR3 protein: CASSFRDSQETQYF. The complete variable domain, with remaining parts taken from reference TRBV7-2 and TRBJ2-5, reads GAGVSQSPSNKVTEKGKDVELRCDPISGHTALYWYRQSLGQGLEFLIYFQGNSAPDKSGLPSDRFSAERTGGSVSTLTIQRTQQEDSAVYLCASSFRDSQETQYFGPGTRLLVL.

V and J are TRBV7-3 and TRBJ1-1. The CDR3 covers 15 residues. Per germline, CDR1 SGHTA and CDR2 FQGTGA. CDR3 protein: CASSLTGSMNTEAFF.

This chain uses TRBV5-6 with TRBJ2-3; TCRdb's assignment of TRBD1 cannot be checked, as there is no DNA. There are 15 residues in the CDR3. In germline, CDR1 is SGHDT, CDR2 YYEEEE. This CDR3 is CASSLQGRRADTQYF.

The chain uses TRBV29-1 and TRBJ2-1. Per germline, CDR1 SQVTM and CDR2 ANQGSEA. The CDR3 loop spans 13 amino acids. The chain's CDR3 is CSVEDLARYEQFF.

This chain joins TRBV6-2 or TRBV6-3 and TRBJ2-6. The CDR3 length is 13 residues. Germline CDR1 and CDR2: MNHEY and SVGEGT. CDR3 protein: CASDRSGANVLTF.

This chain joins TRBV5-4 and TRBJ1-4; the TCRdb D gene call, TRBD1, has no DNA to confirm it. The V gene's germline CDR1 is SGHNT and CDR2 YYREEE (reference sequence). This CDR3 has 15 amino acids. The CDR3 sequence is CASSRTGGRSEKLFF.

The CDR3: CASSGGVGHRLMNTEAFF. V usage is TRBV11-2 and J usage is TRBJ1-1. The CDR3 is 18 residues long. Germline CDR1 and CDR2: SGHAT and FQNNGV.

V is TRBV19 and J is TRBJ2-7. CDR1 LNHDA and CDR2 SQIVND come from the germline V gene (reference sequence). The CDR3 runs 15 residues. CDR3 sequence: CASSSWTGSSYEQYF.

This sequence joins TRBV6-5 and TRBJ2-3. The CDR3 is 13 amino acids. Germline loops: CDR1 MNHEY, CDR2 SVGAGI. CDR3 residues: CASSYAGWDTQYF.

The chain joins TRBV12-3 or TRBV12-4 to TRBJ2-3. The CDR3 consists of 15 residues. This CDR3 reads CASSAHLGITDTQYF.

V is TRBV9 and J is TRBJ1-2. Germline CDR1 is SGDLS and CDR2 is YYNGEE. This CDR3 spans 15 amino acids. The chain's CDR3 is CASSVGTATFYGYTF.

The CDR3 sequence: CASSQGTVSGNTIYF. This chain joins TRBV4-2 and TRBJ1-3; TCRdb calls TRBD1, which cannot be checked without DNA. The length of the CDR3 is 15 residues. Germline loops: CDR1 LGHNA, CDR2 YNFKEQ.

The rearrangement uses TRBV11-2 and TRBJ1-2; TCRdb selects TRBD1, and the lack of DNA leaves this call unchecked. Germline-derived CDR1 and CDR2 are SGHAT and FQNNGV. This CDR3 spans 15 amino acids. The CDR3 sequence: CASTYGSPSNYGYTF.

The chain joins TRBV15 to TRBJ1-2; the D call of TRBD1 rests on TCRdb alone, since no DNA is present to check it. The germline gives CDR1 LNHNV, CDR2 YYDKDF (reference sequence). This CDR3 is built from 15 residues. CDR3 region: CATQAQADRVYGYTF.

The CDR3 spells CAWSAQSGNEQFF. The chain recombines TRBV30 with TRBJ2-1; TCRdb calls TRBD1, which cannot be checked without DNA. From germline, CDR1 is GTSNPN and CDR2 SVGIG (reference sequence). The CDR3 has 13 amino acids.

This chain links TRBV19 with TRBJ2-3; TCRdb lists TRBD1, though no DNA is available to test this call. From germline, CDR1 is LNHDA and CDR2 SQIVND (reference sequence). The CDR3 has 14 amino acids. CDR3: CASRQGKRTDTQYF.

The chain's CDR3 is CANSRAWRETQYF. V and J are TRBV6-2 or TRBV6-3 and TRBJ2-5; the D gene TCRdb calls, TRBD2, cannot be checked with no DNA. Germline CDR1 and CDR2: MNHEY and SVGEGT. CDR3 size: 13 residues.

The rearrangement links TRBV7-6 to TRBJ2-5; the TCRdb D gene call, TRBD2, has no DNA to confirm it. Germline-derived CDR1 and CDR2 are SGHVS and FNYEAQ. There are 14 residues in the CDR3. CDR3 amino acids: CASSLLSGEETQYF.

This chain joins TRBV18 and TRBJ1-2. This CDR3 spans 15 amino acids. Germline values: CDR1 KGHSH, CDR2 LQKENI. The CDR3 here is CASSPYQVGEDGYTF.

The chain's CDR3 is CASRRLGLAGGWEQFF. This chain links TRBV12-3 or TRBV12-4 with TRBJ2-1; TCRdb's assignment of TRBD2 cannot be checked, as there is no DNA. This CDR3 contains 16 residues.

This sequence joins TRBV6-2 or TRBV6-3 and TRBJ1-2. This CDR3 is built from 17 residues. Germline CDR1 reads MNHEY; CDR2 reads SVGEGT. The CDR3 is CASSSHLGRLEGNGYTF.